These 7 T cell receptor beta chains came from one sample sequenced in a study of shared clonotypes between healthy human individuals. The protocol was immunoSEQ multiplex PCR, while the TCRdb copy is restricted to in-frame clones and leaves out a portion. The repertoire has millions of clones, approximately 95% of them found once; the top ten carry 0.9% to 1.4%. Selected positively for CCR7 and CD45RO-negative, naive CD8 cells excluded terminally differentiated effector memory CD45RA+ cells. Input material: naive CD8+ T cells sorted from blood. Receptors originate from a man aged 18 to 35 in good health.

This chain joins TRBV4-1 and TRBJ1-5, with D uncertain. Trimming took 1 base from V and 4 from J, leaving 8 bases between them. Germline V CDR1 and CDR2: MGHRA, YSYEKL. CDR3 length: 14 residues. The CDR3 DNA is TGCGCCAGCAGCCAAGTTGGTAATAATCAGCCCCAGCATTTT. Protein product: CASSQVGNNQPQHF.

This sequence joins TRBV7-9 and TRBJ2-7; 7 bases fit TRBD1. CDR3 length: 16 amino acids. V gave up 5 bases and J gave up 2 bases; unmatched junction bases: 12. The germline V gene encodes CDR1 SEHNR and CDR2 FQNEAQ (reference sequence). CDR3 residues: CASSPDPPGQPYEQYF. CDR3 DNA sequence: TGTGCCAGCAGCCCAGATCCCCCGGGACAGCCCTACGAGCAGTACTTC.

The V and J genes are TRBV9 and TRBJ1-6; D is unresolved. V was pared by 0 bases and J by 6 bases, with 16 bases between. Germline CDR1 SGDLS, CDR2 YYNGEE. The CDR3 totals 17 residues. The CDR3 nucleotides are TGTGCCAGCAGCGTAGAAAAGGAGCCCGTCGTTAATTCACCCCTCCACTTT. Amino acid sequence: CASSVEKEPVVNSPLHF.

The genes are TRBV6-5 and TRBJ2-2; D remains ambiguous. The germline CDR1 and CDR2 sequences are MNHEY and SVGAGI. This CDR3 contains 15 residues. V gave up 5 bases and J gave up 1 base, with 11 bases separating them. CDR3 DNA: TGTGCCAGCAGTGTGACTTGGGGGAACACCGGGGAGCTGTTTTTT. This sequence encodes CASSVTWGNTGELFF.

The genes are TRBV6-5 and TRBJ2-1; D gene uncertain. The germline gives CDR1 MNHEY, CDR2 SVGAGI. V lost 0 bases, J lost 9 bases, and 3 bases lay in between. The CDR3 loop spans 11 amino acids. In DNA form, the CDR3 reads TGTGCCAGCAGTTACTCGAGTGAGCAGTTCTTC. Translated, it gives CASSYSSEQFF.

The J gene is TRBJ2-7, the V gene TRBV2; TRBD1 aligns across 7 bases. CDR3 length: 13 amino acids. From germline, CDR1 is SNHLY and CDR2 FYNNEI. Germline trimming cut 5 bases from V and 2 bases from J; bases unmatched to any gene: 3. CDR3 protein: CASSWTGPYEQYF. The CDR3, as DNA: TGTGCCAGCAGTTGGACAGGACCCTACGAGCAGTACTTC.

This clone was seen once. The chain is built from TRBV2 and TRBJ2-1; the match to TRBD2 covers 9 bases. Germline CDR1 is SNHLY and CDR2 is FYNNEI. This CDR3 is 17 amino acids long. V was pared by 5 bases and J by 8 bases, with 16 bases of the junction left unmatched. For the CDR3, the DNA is TGTGCCAGCAGTTCTCCTCTCCTGCGGGAGGGCATCGATGAGCAGTTCTTC. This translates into CASSSPLLREGIDEQFF.